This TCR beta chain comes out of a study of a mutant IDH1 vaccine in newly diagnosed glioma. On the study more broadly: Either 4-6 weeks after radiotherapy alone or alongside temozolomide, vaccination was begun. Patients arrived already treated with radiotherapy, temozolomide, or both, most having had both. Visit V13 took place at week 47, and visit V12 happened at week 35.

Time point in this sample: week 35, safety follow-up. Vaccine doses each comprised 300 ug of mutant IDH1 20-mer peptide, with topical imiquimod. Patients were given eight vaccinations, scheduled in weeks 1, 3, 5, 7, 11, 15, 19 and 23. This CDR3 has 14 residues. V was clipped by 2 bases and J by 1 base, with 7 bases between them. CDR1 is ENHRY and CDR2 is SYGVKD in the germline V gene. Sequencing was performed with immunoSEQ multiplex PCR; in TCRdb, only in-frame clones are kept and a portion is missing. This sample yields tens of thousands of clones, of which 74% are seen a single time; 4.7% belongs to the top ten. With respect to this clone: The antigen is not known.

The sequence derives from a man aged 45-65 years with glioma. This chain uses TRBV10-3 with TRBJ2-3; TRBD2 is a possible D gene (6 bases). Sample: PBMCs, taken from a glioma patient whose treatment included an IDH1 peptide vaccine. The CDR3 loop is CAISEGGGTDTQYF. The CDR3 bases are TGTGCCATCAGTGAGGGAGGGGGCACAGATACGCAGTATTTT.